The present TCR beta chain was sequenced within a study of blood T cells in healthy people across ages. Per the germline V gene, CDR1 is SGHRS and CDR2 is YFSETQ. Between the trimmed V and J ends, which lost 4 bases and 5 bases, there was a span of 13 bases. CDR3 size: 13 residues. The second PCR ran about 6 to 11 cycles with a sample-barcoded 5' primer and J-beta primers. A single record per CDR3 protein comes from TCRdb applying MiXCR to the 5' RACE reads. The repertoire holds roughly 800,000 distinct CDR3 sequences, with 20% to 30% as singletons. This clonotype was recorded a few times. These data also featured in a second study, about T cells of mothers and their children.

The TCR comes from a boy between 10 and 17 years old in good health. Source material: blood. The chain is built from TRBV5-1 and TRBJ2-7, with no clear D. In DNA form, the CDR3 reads TGCGCCAGCAGCCCCGGTGGCCCCGACGAGCAGTACTTC. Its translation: CASSPGGPDEQYF.